The rows below give T cell receptor beta chains drawn from one sample of a study of Ad26.COV2.S vaccination and SARS-CoV-2 variants. Profiled with immunoSEQ multiplex PCR; TCRdb holds only in-frame clones, not every one. The table lists about 280,000 clones, approximately 87% of them singletons. The specimen comprised peripheral blood, sampled in a trial of Ad26.COV2.S vaccine versus placebo. All receptors come from a person aged 18 to 65 who received the Ad26.COV2.S COVID-19 vaccine or a placebo. The CDR3 runs from the conserved cysteine through the conserved F or W. Each record gives: V gene, CDR3 length, D gene, clone size, J gene, CDR3 protein, CDR3 DNA. D genes are given only for firm matches. Clone size is given for some rows only: seen once, a few or many times, or a class if the clone is expanded.

TRBV10-3	16	TRBD1	NA	TRBJ1-5	CAISDSGQGEDRPQHF	TGTGCCATCAGTGACTCCGGACAGGGTGAGGATCGGCCCCAGCATTTT
TRBV5-8	12	NA	NA	TRBJ1-2	CARLGRRVGYTF	TGTGCCAGACTCGGCAGGAGAGTTGGCTACACCTTC
TRBV3-1/TRBV3-2	16	NA	NA	TRBJ2-2	CASSHQTGPNTGELFF	TGTGCCAGCAGCCATCAGACTGGCCCGAACACCGGGGAGCTGTTTTTT
TRBV6-2/TRBV6-3	14	TRBD1	NA	TRBJ1-4	CASSYTGQGRKLFF	TGTGCCAGCAGTTACACCGGACAGGGCCGGAAACTGTTTTTT
TRBV7-9	14	NA	NA	TRBJ2-1	CASSLVSQTGGQFF	TGTGCCAGCAGCTTAGTATCACAGACCGGGGGACAGTTCTTC
TRBV29-1	11	NA	NA	TRBJ1-2	CSVVTVYGYTF	TGCAGCGTTGTAACCGTCTATGGCTACACCTTC
TRBV7-9	12	TRBD1	NA	TRBJ1-1	CASRTGTVEAFF	TGTGCCAGCAGGACCGGGACAGTTGAAGCTTTCTTT
TRBV11-2	15	NA	NA	TRBJ2-1	CASSGGVGSYNEQFF	TGTGCCAGCAGCGGGGGAGTGGGCTCCTACAATGAGCAGTTCTTC
TRBV12-3/TRBV12-4	13	NA	NA	TRBJ1-1	CASRRTGNTEAFF	TGTGCCAGCAGGAGAACAGGGAACACTGAAGCTTTCTTT
TRBV30	11	NA	NA	TRBJ2-5	CAWSSRETQYF	TGTGCCTGGAGTTCCAGGGAGACCCAGTACTTC
TRBV9	14	NA	NA	TRBJ1-1	CASSAHQSSTEAFF	TGTGCCAGCAGCGCACACCAGAGTAGCACTGAAGCTTTCTTT
TRBV5-4	17	NA	NA	TRBJ2-5	CASSLGAGLTAKETQYF	TGTGCCAGCAGCTTGGGGGCCGGACTCACCGCAAAAGAGACCCAGTACTTC
TRBV7-8	13	TRBD1	NA	TRBJ1-1	CASSYDRGTEAFF	TGTGCCAGCAGCTACGACAGGGGCACTGAAGCTTTCTTT
TRBV5-1	16	TRBD2	few	TRBJ2-2	CASSSSTSVNTGELFF	TGCGCCAGCAGCTCTTCGACTAGCGTGAACACCGGGGAGCTGTTTTTT
TRBV18	15	TRBD1	few	TRBJ1-4	CASSPQGAGNEKLFF	TGTGCCAGCTCACCGCAGGGGGCCGGTAATGAAAAACTGTTTTTT
TRBV2	14	NA	NA	TRBJ1-5	CASTQSQGNQPQHF	TGTGCCAGCACCCAATCCCAGGGGAATCAGCCCCAGCATTTT
TRBV6-1	11	NA	NA	TRBJ2-1	CASSEDREQFF	TGTGCCAGCAGTGAAGACCGAGAGCAGTTCTTC
TRBV5-4	17	TRBD2	NA	TRBJ2-5	CASSLEGLAGGPETQYF	TGTGCCAGCAGCTTGGAGGGACTAGCGGGGGGCCCAGAGACCCAGTACTTC
TRBV7-2	18	NA	NA	TRBJ1-6	CASSSSAPLNVYNSPLHF	TGTGCCAGCAGCTCATCAGCCCCCCTCAATGTTTATAATTCACCCCTCCACTTT
TRBV30	13	NA	NA	TRBJ2-1	CAWTLSPNNEQFF	TGTGCCTGGACCCTCTCACCCAACAATGAGCAGTTCTTC
TRBV5-6	16	TRBD1	few	TRBJ1-1	CASSLWGTGRNTEAFF	TGTGCCAGCAGCTTGTGGGGGACAGGAAGGAACACTGAAGCTTTCTTT
TRBV25-1	12	TRBD1	NA	TRBJ1-6	CASTRGGSPLHF	TGTGCCAGCACGAGAGGGGGCTCACCCCTCCACTTT
TRBV5-4	15	TRBD1	NA	TRBJ2-7	CASSEGTASSYEQYF	TGTGCCAGCAGCGAGGGGACAGCGAGCTCCTACGAGCAGTACTTC
TRBV19	11	NA	NA	TRBJ2-1	CASSSAREQFF	TGTGCCAGTAGTAGCGCGCGTGAGCAGTTCTTC
TRBV19	12	NA	few	TRBJ1-1	CASGTGGTEAFF	TGTGCCAGTGGGACGGGCGGCACTGAAGCTTTCTTT
TRBV28	15	NA	once	TRBJ1-6	CASSKGGTYNSPLHF	TGTGCCAGCAGTAAAGGGGGGACCTATAATTCACCCCTCCACTTT
TRBV18	15	NA	NA	TRBJ1-1	CASSRDIRMNTEAFF	TGTGCCAGCTCACGGGACATCCGCATGAACACTGAAGCTTTCTTT
TRBV7-9	15	NA	NA	TRBJ2-7	CASSLAISSTYEQYF	TGTGCCAGCAGCTTAGCCATAAGTTCTACCTACGAGCAGTACTTC
TRBV4-1	16	TRBD1	NA	TRBJ2-3	CASSPTGDRGLDTQYF	TGCGCCAGCAGCCCCACTGGGGACAGGGGGCTTGATACGCAGTATTTT
TRBV20-1	12	NA	NA	TRBJ2-3	CSASASTDTQYF	TGCAGTGCTAGTGCTTCCACAGATACGCAGTATTTT
TRBV19	14	NA	NA	TRBJ1-4	CASSPPGNREKLFF	TGTGCCAGTAGTCCCCCAGGGAATCGTGAAAAACTGTTTTTT
TRBV5-1	19	TRBD1	NA	TRBJ2-7	CASSSGSFRDRDRGYGQYF	TGCGCCAGCAGCTCCGGCTCGTTTCGGGACCGGGACAGGGGGTACGGGCAGTACTTC
TRBV3-1/TRBV3-2	13	NA	NA	TRBJ1-1	CASSRQMNTEAFF	TGTGCCAGCAGCCGACAGATGAACACTGAAGCTTTCTTT
TRBV6-5	13	NA	NA	TRBJ2-2	CASSYSWAGELFF	TGTGCCAGCAGTTACTCTTGGGCCGGGGAGCTGTTTTTT
TRBV19	16	TRBD2	NA	TRBJ2-7	CASSGPMGGSLPEQYF	TGTGCCAGTAGCGGCCCCATGGGCGGGAGTTTGCCCGAGCAGTACTTC
TRBV9	16	TRBD1	NA	TRBJ1-3	CASGLDREGFGDTIYF	TGTGCCAGCGGACTGGACAGGGAGGGTTTCGGAGACACCATATATTTT
TRBV9	16	TRBD2	NA	TRBJ2-1	CASSPQLAGALGEQFF	TGTGCCAGCAGCCCACAACTAGCGGGGGCTCTGGGGGAGCAGTTCTTC
TRBV19	15	NA	NA	TRBJ2-2	CASIPGHTNTGELFF	TGTGCCAGTATACCGGGACACACCAACACCGGGGAGCTGTTTTTT
TRBV6-5	15	TRBD2	NA	TRBJ2-7	CASKGLAGGPGEQYF	TGTGCCAGCAAAGGACTAGCGGGAGGGCCGGGCGAGCAGTACTTC
TRBV19	12	NA	NA	TRBJ1-2	CASSTQRTGYTF	TGTGCCAGTAGTACCCAGCGTACGGGCTACACCTTC
TRBV30	14	NA	NA	TRBJ1-4	CACGPSGANEKLFF	TGTGCCTGCGGGCCGTCTGGGGCTAATGAAAAACTGTTTTTT
TRBV7-9	13	TRBD1	NA	TRBJ1-2	CASSLWTGSGYTF	TGTGCCAGCAGCTTGTGGACAGGGAGTGGCTACACCTTC
TRBV3-1/TRBV3-2	14	NA	NA	TRBJ1-2	CASSRKTQNYGYTF	TGTGCCAGCAGCCGGAAGACCCAAAACTATGGCTACACCTTC
TRBV6-1	17	NA	NA	TRBJ1-5	CASSDLMGRGSNQPQHF	TGTGCCAGCAGTGATTTAATGGGCAGGGGAAGCAATCAGCCCCAGCATTTT
TRBV10-3	12	NA	NA	TRBJ1-2	CAISEADHGYTF	TGTGCCATCAGTGAGGCAGATCATGGCTACACCTTC
TRBV2	14	TRBD2	once	TRBJ2-3	CARTSGRGADTQYF	TGTGCCAGGACTAGCGGGAGAGGGGCAGATACGCAGTATTTT
TRBV12-3/TRBV12-4	10	NA	once	TRBJ2-1	CASAYNEQFF	TGTGCCAGCGCCTACAATGAGCAGTTCTTC
TRBV19	17	TRBD1	NA	TRBJ1-5	CASSIGVGGGLNQPQHF	TGTGCCAGTAGTATTGGGGTAGGGGGCGGCCTCAATCAGCCCCAGCATTTT
TRBV19	15	TRBD2	NA	TRBJ2-2	CASRDTSGGGGELFF	TGTGCCAGTAGAGATACTAGCGGGGGCGGCGGGGAGCTGTTTTTT